These 12 T cell receptor beta chains share one sample of origin, sequenced in a study of blood T cell repertoires in COVID-19. The assay was immunoSEQ multiplex PCR, and TCRdb's table has in-frame clones only and misses some. The data show 300,000 or so clones, about 86% seen once. The sample consisted of peripheral blood. The receptors were sampled from a woman in her forties or fifties with acute or convalescent COVID-19.

V and J are TRBV6-5 and TRBJ2-3; 8 bases map to TRBD1. CDR1 and CDR2 (germline): MNHEY, SVGAGI. The J segment lost 5 bases and the V segment lost 6 bases, leaving 4 bases of the junction unmatched. There are 13 residues in the CDR3. CDR3 nucleotides: TGTGCCAGCAGGTCAGGGGGCGTAGATACGCAGTATTTT. Translated: CASRSGGVDTQYF.

The chain is built from TRBV5-1 and TRBJ1-1; D not resolved. CDR3 length: 14 residues. In germline, CDR1 is SGHRS, CDR2 YFSETQ. V was cut by 1 base and J by 1 base, with 8 bases left in between. CDR3 loop: CASSLLAPNTEAFF. The CDR3 DNA sequence: TGCGCCAGCAGCTTGTTAGCCCCGAACACTGAAGCTTTCTTT.

This rearrangement joins TRBV30 to TRBJ2-7; 7 positions agree with TRBD1. The junction had 13 bases not matched to a gene; V was cut back by 5 bases and J by 6 bases. Germline CDR1 reads GTSNPN; CDR2 reads SVGIG (reference sequence). The CDR3 totals 14 residues. CDR3 sequence: CAWGWKGARSEQYF. The CDR3 DNA follows: TGTGCCTGGGGGTGGAAGGGGGCGCGTAGCGAGCAGTACTTC.

The table lists this clone with a count of one. This chain connects TRBV9 to TRBJ2-7; 9 nucleotides line up with TRBD2. The CDR3 is 15 residues long. CDR1 and CDR2 (germline): SGDLS, YYNGEE. Trimming at V came to 4 bases and at J to 4 bases, leaving 9 bases not matched to a gene. The CDR3 nucleotides are TGTGCCAGCAGCCTCCAGGCCGCGGGAGGGTACGAGCAGTACTTC. It specifies CASSLQAAGGYEQYF. The full variable domain, completed using reference TRBV9 and TRBJ2-7, is DSGVTQTPKHLITATGQRVTLRCSPRSGDLSVYWYQQSLDQGLQFLIQYYNGEERAKGNILERFSAQQFPDLHSELNLSSLELGDSALYFCASSLQAAGGYEQYFGPGTRLTVT.

This clone has only a few counts. V usage is TRBV7-9 and J usage is TRBJ2-7; 7 bases map to TRBD1. J was trimmed by 2 bases and V by 4 bases; bases with no gene match: 5. The length of the CDR3 is 14 residues. Germline V CDR1 and CDR2: SEHNR, FQNEAQ (reference sequence). The CDR3 DNA is TGTGCCAGCAGCTCCGGGACAGCGCCCTACGAGCAGTACTTC. Residues: CASSSGTAPYEQYF.

Here the CDR3 reads CASSEAHQGRVSNQPQHF. CDR3 bases: TGTGCCAGCAGTGAAGCGCATCAGGGGCGCGTCAGCAATCAGCCCCAGCATTTT. The rearrangement links TRBV2 to TRBJ1-5, with a weak D call TRBD1 (6 bases). The CDR3 runs 18 residues. CDR1 is SNHLY, CDR2 FYNNEI, per germline. V lost 0 bases, J lost 1 base, and 16 bases lay in between.

This chain connects TRBV9 to TRBJ2-7; D remains ambiguous. Trimming cost V 0 bases and J 0 bases, with 13 bases left between them. This CDR3 comprises 16 residues. Per germline, CDR1 SGDLS and CDR2 YYNGEE. CDR3 residues: CASSVGKADDSYEQYF. CDR3 DNA sequence: TGTGCCAGCAGCGTAGGTAAAGCTGATGACTCCTACGAGCAGTACTTC.

The chain carries TRBV5-1 and TRBJ1-2; 8 bases match TRBD1. V dropped 7 bases and J dropped 6; count of bases not matched to a gene: 11. CDR1 is SGHRS, CDR2 YFSETQ, per germline. This CDR3 has 14 amino acids. The CDR3 nucleotides are TGCGCCAGCGGCCCCAGGGGGCTGAATAATGGCTACACCTTC. Its protein product is CASGPRGLNNGYTF.

Regarding this clone: The sample carries other DNA sequences with the same CDR3. The chain uses TRBV4-1 and TRBJ1-4; D is undetermined. Germline CDR1 and CDR2: MGHRA and YSYEKL. Trimming took 3 bases from V and 8 from J, leaving 10 bases between them. The CDR3 totals 13 residues. The CDR3 nucleotides read TGCGCCAGCAGCCAGGGGAGTCGGGAAAAACTGTTTTTT. This translates into CASSQGSREKLFF.

CDR3 protein: CATSDTGTSKYEQYF. As DNA, the CDR3 is TGTGCCACCAGTGACACCGGGACTAGTAAGTACGAGCAGTACTTC. The chain carries TRBV24-1 and TRBJ2-7; TRBD2 agrees at 8 bases. Trimming removed 4 bases from V and 4 bases from J; junction bases left unmatched: 8. Germline CDR1 and CDR2: KGHDR and SFDVKD. The CDR3 has 15 residues.

The chain links TRBV4-2 to TRBJ2-5, with D perhaps TRBD1 (6 bases). Germline CDR1 and CDR2: LGHNA and YNFKEQ. V lost 0 bases and J lost 4, with 12 bases in between. This CDR3 contains 15 residues. The CDR3 nucleotides are TGTGCCAGCAGCCAAGAAACTCAGGGGCTAGAGACCCAGTACTTC. This translates into CASSQETQGLETQYF.

The chain employs TRBV5-1 and TRBJ2-3; perhaps TRBD2 as D (6 bases). The CDR3 runs to 17 residues. Trimming removed 0 bases at V and 2 bases at J, with 16 bases between. Germline V gene lookup returns CDR1 SGHRS and CDR2 YFSETQ. CDR3 sequence: CASSLAAGTGNTDTQYF. The CDR3 DNA follows: TGCGCCAGCAGCTTGGCCGCGGGGACGGGGAACACAGATACGCAGTATTTT.